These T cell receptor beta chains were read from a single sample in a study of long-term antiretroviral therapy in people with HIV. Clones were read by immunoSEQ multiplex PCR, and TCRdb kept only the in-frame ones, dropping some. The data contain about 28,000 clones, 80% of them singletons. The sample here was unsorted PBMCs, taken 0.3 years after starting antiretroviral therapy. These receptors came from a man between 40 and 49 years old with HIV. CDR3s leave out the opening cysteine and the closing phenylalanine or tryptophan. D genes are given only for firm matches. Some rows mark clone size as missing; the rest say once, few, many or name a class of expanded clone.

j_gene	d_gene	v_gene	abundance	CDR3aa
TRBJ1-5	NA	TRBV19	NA	ASSLRGNNQPQH
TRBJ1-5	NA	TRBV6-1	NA	ASRDRQAGNQPQH
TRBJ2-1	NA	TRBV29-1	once	SLVGRYNEQF
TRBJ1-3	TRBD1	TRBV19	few	ASSPDRPPGNTIY
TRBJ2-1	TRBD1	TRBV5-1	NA	ASRYGQANEQF
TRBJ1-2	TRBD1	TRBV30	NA	AWSAGTGGGYGYT
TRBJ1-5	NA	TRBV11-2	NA	ASSLSGNIPNQPQH
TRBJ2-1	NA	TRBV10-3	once	AIRRPLGDEQF
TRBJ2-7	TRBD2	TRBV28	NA	ASSPGLGGGNHEQY
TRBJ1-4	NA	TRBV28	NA	ASSLRDEKLF
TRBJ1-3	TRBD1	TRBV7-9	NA	ASSPRTGGNSGNTIY
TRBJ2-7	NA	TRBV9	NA	ASSVAGGAGMSYEQY
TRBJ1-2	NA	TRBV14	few	ASRGGNYT
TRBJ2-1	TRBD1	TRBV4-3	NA	ASSDRDRGNEQF
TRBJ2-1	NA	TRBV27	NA	ASSLDHFNEQF
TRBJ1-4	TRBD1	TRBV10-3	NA	ATSRQGTNEKLF
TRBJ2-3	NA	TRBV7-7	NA	ATSRGPQDTQY
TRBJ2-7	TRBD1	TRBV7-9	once	ASSPASGTGSYEQY
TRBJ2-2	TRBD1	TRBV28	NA	ASNSRQGAPNTGELF
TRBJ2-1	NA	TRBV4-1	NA	ASSPIGGLREQF
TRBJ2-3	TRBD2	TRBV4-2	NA	ASSQGPSGGTRGTDTQY
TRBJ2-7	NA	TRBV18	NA	ASLPGRQATREQY
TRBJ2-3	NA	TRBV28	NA	ASSLGEAEVGTDTQY
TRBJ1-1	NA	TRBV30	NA	AWKGGGTEAF
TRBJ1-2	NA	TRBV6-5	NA	ASSFTPGGGYT
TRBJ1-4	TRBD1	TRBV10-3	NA	AISGTAGGEKLF
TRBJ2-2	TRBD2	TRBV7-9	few	ASSRLAGDTGELF
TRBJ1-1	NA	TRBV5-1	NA	ASSLSGNWGDTEAF
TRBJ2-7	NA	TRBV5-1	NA	ASSLGSGLLIGLPTYEQY
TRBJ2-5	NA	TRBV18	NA	ASSPAGVITTRQETQY
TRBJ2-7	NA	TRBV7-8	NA	ASSPRVSEQY
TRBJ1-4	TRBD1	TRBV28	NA	ASSGGGQFNEKLF
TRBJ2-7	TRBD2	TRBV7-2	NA	ASSFGTRGREQY
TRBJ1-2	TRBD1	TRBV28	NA	ASSPSGVTGSYGYT
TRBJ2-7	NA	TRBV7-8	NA	ASSLAGRRSYEQY
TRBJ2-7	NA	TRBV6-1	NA	ASSDPARGASYEQY
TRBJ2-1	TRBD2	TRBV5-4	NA	ASSLGGLAGGSYNEQF
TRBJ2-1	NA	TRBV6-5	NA	ASTKPLPDFKQF
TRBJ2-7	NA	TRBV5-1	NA	ASSLAAGQNYEQY
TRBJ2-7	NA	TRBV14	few	ASSLRALNSYEQY
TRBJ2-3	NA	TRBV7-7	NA	ASSRDRTDTQY
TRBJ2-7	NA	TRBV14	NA	ASSQDPGEQY
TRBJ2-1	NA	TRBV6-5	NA	ASSFDPGRGNEQF
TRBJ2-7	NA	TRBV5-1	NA	ASSSAQGVSNEQY
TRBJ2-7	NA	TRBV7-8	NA	ASSTGTIEQY
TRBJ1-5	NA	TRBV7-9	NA	ASSLLGDNQPQH
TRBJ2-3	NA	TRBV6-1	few	ASSDWGYVTDTQY
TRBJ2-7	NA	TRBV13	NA	ASSLLDHEQY
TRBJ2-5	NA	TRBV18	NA	ASSPQGGETQY
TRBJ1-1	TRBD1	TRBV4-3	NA	ASSQATDRGGTEAF
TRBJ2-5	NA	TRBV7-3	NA	ASSLDLGETQY
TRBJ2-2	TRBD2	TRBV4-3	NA	ASSSRTSGSNTGELF
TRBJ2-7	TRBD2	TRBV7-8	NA	ASSLRGGIYEQY
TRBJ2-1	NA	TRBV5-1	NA	ASSLAGSGRNEQF
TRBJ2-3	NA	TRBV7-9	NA	ASSPGGGGSGTDTQY